The 6 T cell receptor beta chains given below trace back to one sample, sequenced in a study of blood T cell repertoires in COVID-19. The method was immunoSEQ multiplex PCR; TCRdb's version includes in-frame clones alone and lacks a portion of them. The profile covers roughly 120,000 clones, with more than 80% appearing a single time and approximately 3% taken by the ten largest. The source material was peripheral blood. The receptors stem from a woman of 80 years or more with COVID-19, enrolled during active disease.

The DNA for the CDR3 is TGCGCCAGCAGCCCCGGACTTGAAAACCCGAACACCGGGGAGCTGTTTTTT. It specifies CASSPGLENPNTGELFF. The chain combines TRBV5-1 with TRBJ2-2; weak D call: TRBD2 (5 bases). Germline CDR1 is SGHRS and CDR2 is YFSETQ. Trimming removed 4 bases at V and 0 bases at J, with 16 bases between. This CDR3 contains 17 residues.

CDR3 sequence reads: CASSRGRAWDEQYF. The CDR3, as DNA: TGTGCCAGCAGCCGTGGGAGGGCCTGGGACGAGCAGTACTTC. This rearrangement joins TRBV14 to TRBJ2-7, with 7 nucleotides matching TRBD2. The V and J ends lost 4 bases and 5 bases, in that order; junction bases with no gene match: 8. CDR3 length equals 14 residues. Per the germline V gene, CDR1 is SGHDN and CDR2 is FVKESK.

This clone has a single count. The chain carries TRBV6-5 and TRBJ2-5; D call uncertain. V lost 7 bases and J 5 bases, leaving 20 bases between the germline ends. Germline CDR1 MNHEY, CDR2 SVGAGI. The CDR3 loop spans 15 amino acids. Here the CDR3 DNA reads TGTGCCAGCATTTTCCAGCCCCAGAACGGGGAGACCCAGTACTTC. Translating it yields CASIFQPQNGETQYF.

The rearrangement uses TRBV4-3 and TRBJ1-5; tentative D call: TRBD1 (6 bases). The CDR3 sequence is 15 residues long. Germline V gene lookup returns CDR1 LGHNA and CDR2 YSLEER. The V end lost 0 bases, the J end lost 7 bases, and 13 bases lay between the germline ends. The CDR3 is CASSQDLGATQPQHF. CDR3 DNA: TGCGCCAGCAGCCAAGATCTGGGGGCGACGCAGCCCCAGCATTTT.

The chain employs TRBV11-2 and TRBJ2-6; perhaps TRBD2 as D (5 bases). This CDR3 has 15 amino acids. Germline V CDR1 and CDR2: SGHAT, FQNNGV. The V end lost 6 bases, the J end lost 4 bases, and 13 bases lay between the germline ends. The CDR3 nucleotides are TGTGCCAGCAGGACTATACCCTCAGGGGCCAACGTCCTGACTTTC. Encoded protein: CASRTIPSGANVLTF.

The chain joins TRBV15 to TRBJ2-3; tentative D call: TRBD2 (6 bases). Germline V gene data show CDR1 as LNHNV and CDR2 as YYDKDF (reference sequence). The CDR3 spans 16 residues. Trimming took off 9 bases at V and 0 bases at J, with 19 bases between the two ends. CDR3 bases: TGTGCCACTAGAGTGGGGACTTCCGCTAGCACAGATACGCAGTATTTT. This sequence encodes CATRVGTSASTDTQYF.